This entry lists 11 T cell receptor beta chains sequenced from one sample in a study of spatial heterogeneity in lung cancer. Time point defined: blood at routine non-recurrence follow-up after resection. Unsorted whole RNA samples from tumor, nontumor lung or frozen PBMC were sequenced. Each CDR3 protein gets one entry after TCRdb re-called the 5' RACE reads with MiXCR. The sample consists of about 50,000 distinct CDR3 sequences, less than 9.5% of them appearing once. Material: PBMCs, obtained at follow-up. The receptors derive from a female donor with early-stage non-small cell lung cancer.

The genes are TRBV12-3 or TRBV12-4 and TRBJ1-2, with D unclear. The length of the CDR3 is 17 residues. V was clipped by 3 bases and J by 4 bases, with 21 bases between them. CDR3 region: CASSFWKPQAVSYGYTF. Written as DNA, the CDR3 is TGTGCCAGCAGTTTTTGGAAGCCCCAAGCCGTATCCTATGGCTACACCTTC.

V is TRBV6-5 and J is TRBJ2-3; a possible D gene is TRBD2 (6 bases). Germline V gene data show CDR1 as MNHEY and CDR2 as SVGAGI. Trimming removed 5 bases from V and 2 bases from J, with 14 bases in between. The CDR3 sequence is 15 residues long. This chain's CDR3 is CASSKGRGITDTQYF. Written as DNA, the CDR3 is TGTGCCAGCAGTAAGGGCCGGGGGATCACAGATACGCAGTATTTT.

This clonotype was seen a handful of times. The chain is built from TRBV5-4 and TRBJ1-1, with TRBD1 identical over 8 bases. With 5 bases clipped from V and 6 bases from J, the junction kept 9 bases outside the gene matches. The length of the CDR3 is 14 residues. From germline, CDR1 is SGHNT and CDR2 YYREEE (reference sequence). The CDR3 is CASRVTGQGSEAFF. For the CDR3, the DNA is TGTGCCAGCAGGGTTACCGGACAGGGCTCTGAAGCTTTCTTT.

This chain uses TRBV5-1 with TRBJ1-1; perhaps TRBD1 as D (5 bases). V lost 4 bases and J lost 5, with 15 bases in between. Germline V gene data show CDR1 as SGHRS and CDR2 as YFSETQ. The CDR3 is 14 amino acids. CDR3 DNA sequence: TGCGCCAGCAGCCGCTTGGGGGGTGGAACTGAAGCTTTCTTT. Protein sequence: CASSRLGGGTEAFF. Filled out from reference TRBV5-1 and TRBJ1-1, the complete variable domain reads KAGVTQTPRYLIKTRGQQVTLSCSPISGHRSVSWYQQTPGQGLQFLFEYFSETQRNKGNFPGRFSGRQFSNSRSEMNVSTLELGDSALYLCASSRLGGGTEAFFGQGTRLTVV.

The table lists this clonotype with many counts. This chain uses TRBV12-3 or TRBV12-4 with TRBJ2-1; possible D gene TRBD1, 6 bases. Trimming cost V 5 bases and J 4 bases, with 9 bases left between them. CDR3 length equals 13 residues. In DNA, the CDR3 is TGTGCCAGCAGTCCAGGGGAGTACAATGAGCAGTTCTTC. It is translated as CASSPGEYNEQFF.

The chain's CDR3 is CASSLVFDDGYTF. CDR3 DNA sequence: TGTGCCAGCAGCTTAGTCTTCGATGATGGCTACACCTTC. This rearrangement joins TRBV7-9 to TRBJ1-2; D remains unclear. Germline values: CDR1 SEHNR, CDR2 FQNEAQ (reference sequence). The CDR3 consists of 13 residues. Trimming shortened V by 1 base and J by 6 bases, and 9 bases separated the two germline ends. The variable domain in full, with the rest retrieved from reference TRBV7-9 and TRBJ1-2, is DTGVSQNPRHKITKRGQNVTFRCDPISEHNRLYWYRQTLGQGPEFLTYFQNEAQLEKSRLLSDRFSAERPKGSFSTLEIQRTEQGDSAMYLCASSLVFDDGYTFGSGTRLTVV.

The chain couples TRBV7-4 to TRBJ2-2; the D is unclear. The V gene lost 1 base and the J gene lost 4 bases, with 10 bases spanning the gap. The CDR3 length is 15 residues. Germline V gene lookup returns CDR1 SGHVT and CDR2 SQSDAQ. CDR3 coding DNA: TGTGCCAGCAGCTTAGGTGGCGACGGCACCGGGGAGCTGTTTTTT. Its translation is CASSLGGDGTGELFF.

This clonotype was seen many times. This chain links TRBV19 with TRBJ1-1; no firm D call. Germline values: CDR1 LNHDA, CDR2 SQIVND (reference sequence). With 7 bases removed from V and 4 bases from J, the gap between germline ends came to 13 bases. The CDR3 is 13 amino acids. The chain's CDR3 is CASKGPLRTEAFF. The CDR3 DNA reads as TGTGCCAGTAAGGGTCCTCTCCGCACTGAAGCTTTCTTT.

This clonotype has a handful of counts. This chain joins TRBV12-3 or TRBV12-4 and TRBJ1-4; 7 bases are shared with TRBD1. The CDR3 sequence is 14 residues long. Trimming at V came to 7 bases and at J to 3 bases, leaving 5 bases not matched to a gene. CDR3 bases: TGTGCCAGCACTTTGGGACAGTCTAATGAAAAACTGTTTTTT. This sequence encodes CASTLGQSNEKLFF.

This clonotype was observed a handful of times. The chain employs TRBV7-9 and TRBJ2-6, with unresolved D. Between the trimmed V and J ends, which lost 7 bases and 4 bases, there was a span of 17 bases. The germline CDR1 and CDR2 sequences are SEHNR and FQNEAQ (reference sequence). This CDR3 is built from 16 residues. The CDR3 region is CASIEAGRRGANVLTF. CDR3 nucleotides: TGTGCCAGCATCGAGGCAGGCCGCCGAGGGGCCAACGTCCTGACTTTC.

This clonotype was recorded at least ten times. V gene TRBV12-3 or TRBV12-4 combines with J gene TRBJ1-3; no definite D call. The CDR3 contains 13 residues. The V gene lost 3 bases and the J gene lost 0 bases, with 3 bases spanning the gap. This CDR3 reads CASSFFSGNTIYF. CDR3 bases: TGTGCCAGCAGTTTTTTCTCTGGAAACACCATATATTTT.